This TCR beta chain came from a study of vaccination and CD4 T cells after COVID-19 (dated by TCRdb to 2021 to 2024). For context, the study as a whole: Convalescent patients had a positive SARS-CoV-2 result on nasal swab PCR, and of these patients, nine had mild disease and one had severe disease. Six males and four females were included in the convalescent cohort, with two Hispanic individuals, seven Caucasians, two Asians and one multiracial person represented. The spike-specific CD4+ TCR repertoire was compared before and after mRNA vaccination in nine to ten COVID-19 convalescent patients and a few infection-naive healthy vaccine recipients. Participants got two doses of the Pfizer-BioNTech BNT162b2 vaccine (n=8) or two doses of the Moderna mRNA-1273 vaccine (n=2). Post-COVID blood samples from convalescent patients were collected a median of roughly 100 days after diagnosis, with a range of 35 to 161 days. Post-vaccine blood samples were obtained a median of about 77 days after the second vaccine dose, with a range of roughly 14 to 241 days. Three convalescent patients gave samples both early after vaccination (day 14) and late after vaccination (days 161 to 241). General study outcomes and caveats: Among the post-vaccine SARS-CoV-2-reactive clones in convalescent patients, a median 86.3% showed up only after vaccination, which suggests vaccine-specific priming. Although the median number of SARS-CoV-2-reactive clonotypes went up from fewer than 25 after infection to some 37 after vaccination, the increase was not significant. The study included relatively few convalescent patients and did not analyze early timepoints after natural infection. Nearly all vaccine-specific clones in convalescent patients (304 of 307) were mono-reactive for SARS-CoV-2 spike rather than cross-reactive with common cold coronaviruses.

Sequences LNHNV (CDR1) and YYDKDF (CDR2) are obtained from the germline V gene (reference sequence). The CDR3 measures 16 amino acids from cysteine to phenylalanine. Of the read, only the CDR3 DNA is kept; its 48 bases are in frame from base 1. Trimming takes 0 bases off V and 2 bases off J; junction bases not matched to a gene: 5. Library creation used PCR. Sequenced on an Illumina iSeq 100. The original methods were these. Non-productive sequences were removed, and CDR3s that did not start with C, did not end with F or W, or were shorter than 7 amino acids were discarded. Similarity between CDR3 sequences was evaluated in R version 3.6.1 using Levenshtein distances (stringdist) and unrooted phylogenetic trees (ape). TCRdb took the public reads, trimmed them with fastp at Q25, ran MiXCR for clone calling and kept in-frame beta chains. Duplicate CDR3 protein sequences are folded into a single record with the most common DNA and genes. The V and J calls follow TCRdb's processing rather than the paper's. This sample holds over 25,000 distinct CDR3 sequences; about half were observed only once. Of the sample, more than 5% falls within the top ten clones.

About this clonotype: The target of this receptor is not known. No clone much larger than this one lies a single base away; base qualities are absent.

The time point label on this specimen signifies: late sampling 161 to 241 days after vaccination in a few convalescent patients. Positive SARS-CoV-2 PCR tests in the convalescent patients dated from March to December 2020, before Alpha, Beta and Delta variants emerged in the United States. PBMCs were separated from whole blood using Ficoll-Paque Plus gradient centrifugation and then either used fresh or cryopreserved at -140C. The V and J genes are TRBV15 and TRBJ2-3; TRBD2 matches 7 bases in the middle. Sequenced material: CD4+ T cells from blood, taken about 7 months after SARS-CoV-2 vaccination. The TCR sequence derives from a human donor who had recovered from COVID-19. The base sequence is TGTGCCACCAGCAGAGATCGGGGACTACTCACAGATACGCAGTATTTT. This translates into CATSRDRGLLTDTQYF.